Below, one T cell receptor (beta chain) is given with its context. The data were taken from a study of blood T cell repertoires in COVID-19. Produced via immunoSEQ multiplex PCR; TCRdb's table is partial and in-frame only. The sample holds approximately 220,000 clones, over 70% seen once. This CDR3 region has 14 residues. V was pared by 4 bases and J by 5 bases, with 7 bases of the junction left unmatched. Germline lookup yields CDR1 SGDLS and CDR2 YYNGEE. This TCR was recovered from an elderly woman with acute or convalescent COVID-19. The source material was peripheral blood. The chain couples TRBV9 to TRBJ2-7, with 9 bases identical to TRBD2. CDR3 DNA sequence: TGTGCCAGCAGCACGACCGGGACTAGCAACGAGCAGTACTTC. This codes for CASSTTGTSNEQYF.